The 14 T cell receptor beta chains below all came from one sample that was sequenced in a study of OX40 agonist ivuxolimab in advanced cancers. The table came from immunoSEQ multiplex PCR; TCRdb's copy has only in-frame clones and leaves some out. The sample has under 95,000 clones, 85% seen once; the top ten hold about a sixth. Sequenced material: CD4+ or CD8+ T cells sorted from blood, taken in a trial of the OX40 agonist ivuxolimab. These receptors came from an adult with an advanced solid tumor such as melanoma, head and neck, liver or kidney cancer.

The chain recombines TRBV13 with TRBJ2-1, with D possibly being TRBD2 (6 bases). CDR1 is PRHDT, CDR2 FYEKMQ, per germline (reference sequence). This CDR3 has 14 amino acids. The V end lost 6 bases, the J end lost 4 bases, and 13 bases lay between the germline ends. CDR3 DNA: TGTGCCAGCAGTCGACTAGTCCCTTACAATGAGCAGTTCTTC. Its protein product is CASSRLVPYNEQFF.

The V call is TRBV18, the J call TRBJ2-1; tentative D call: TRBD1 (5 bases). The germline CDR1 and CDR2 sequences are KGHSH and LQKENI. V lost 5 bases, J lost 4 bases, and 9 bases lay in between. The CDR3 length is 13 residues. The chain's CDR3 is CASSGDRYNEQFF. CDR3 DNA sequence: TGTGCCAGCTCAGGTGACAGATACAATGAGCAGTTCTTC.

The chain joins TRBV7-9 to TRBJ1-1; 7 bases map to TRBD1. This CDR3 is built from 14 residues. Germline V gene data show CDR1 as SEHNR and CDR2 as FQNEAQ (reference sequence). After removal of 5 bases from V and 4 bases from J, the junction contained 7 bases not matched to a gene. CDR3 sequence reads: CASSTQGRGTEAFF. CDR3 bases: TGTGCCAGCAGCACACAGGGGAGGGGCACTGAAGCTTTCTTT.

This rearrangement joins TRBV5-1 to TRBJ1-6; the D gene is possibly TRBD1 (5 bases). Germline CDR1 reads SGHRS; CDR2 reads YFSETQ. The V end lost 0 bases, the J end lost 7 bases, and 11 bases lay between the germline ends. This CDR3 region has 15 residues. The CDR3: CASSLDWSGNSPLHF. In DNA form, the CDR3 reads TGCGCCAGCAGCTTGGATTGGTCAGGGAATTCACCCCTCCACTTT.

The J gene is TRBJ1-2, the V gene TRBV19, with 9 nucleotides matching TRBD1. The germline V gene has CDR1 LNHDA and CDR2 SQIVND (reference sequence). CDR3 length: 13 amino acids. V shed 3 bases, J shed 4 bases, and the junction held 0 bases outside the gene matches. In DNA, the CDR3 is TGTGCCAGTAGTATGGACAGGGGCTATGGCTACACCTTC. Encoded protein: CASSMDRGYGYTF.

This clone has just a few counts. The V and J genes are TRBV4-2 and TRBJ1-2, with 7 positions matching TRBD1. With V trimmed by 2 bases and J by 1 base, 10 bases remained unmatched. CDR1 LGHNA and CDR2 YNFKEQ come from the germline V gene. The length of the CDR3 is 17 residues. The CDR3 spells CASSQPPAGGDNYGYTF. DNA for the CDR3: TGTGCCAGCAGCCAACCCCCTGCAGGGGGTGATAACTATGGCTACACCTTC.

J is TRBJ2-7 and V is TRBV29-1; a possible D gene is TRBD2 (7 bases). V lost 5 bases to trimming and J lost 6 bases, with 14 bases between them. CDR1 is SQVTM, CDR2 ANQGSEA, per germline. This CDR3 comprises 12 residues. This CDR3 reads CSVSGGGAEQYF. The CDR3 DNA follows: TGCAGCGTTAGTGGGGGGGGCGCCGAGCAGTACTTC.

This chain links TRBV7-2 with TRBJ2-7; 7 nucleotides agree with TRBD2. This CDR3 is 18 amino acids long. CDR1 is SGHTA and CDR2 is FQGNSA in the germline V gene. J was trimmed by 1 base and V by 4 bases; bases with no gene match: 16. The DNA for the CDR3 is TGTGCCAGCAGCTATTTAAGCGCGTCGGCTAGCGGTTCCTACGAGCAGTACTTC. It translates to CASSYLSASASGSYEQYF.

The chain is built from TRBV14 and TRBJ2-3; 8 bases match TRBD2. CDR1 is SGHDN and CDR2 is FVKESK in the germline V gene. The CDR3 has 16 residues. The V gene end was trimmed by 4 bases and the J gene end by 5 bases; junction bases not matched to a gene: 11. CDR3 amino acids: CASSRRVAGNGDTQYF. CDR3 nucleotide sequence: TGTGCCAGCAGCCGCCGGGTAGCGGGAAACGGAGATACGCAGTATTTT.

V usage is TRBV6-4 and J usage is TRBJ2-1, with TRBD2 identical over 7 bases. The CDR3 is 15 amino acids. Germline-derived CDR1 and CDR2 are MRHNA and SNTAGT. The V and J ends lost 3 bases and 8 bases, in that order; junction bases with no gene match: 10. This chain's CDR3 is CASSEVGGSGDEQFF. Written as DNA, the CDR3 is TGTGCCAGCAGTGAAGTGGGCGGGAGTGGGGATGAGCAGTTCTTC.

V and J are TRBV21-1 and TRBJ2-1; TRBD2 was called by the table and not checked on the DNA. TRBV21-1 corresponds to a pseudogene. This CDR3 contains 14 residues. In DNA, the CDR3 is TGTGCCAGCACGGTCCTGACTCAATACAATGAGCAGTTCTTC. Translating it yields CASTVLTQYNEQFF.

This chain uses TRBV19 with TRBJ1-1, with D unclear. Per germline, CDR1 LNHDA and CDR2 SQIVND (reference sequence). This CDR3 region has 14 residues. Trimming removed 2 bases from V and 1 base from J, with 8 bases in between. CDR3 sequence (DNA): TGTGCCAGTAGTATACAGACGGAGAACACTGAAGCTTTCTTT. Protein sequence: CASSIQTENTEAFF.

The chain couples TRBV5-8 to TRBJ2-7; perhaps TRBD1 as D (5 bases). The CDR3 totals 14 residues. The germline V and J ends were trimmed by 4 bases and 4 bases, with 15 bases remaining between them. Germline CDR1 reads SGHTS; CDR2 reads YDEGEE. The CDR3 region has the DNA TGTGCCAGCAGCCCCGGACCAGGGATTTACGAGCAGTACTTC. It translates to CASSPGPGIYEQYF.

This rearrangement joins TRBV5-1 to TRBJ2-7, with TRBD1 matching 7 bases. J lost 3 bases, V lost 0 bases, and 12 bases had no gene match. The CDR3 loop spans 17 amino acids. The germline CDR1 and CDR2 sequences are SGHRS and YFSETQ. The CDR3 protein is CASSLATAGTVSYEQYF. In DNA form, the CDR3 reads TGCGCCAGCAGCTTGGCAACCGCCGGGACAGTAAGCTACGAGCAGTACTTC.